What follows describes a single T cell receptor beta chain. Its specificity is not known. Germline V gives CDR1 MNHEY, CDR2 SMNVEV (reference sequence). CDR3 length: 15 residues. V was pared by 3 bases and J by 3 bases, with 14 bases between. The entry originates in a study of T cell responses to AZD1222 COVID-19 vaccine. Study observations and caveats: Among AZD1222 vaccinees, only 6 or 7 were seropositive at baseline. Donors in the cohort were predominantly white British and more often female, and clonal diversity was possibly underestimated.

The method was immunoSEQ multiplex PCR; TCRdb's version includes in-frame clones alone and lacks a portion of them. The sample yields 120,000 to 150,000 clones, around nine tenths seen once. The chain uses TRBV27 and TRBJ1-1; D is unclear. This sequence originates from an adult in good health. The source material was peripheral blood, sampled on day 0 of MenACWY control vaccination. The CDR3 protein is CASSLDGPRDTEAFF. The DNA for the CDR3 is TGTGCCAGCAGTTTGGACGGCCCCCGGGACACTGAAGCTTTCTTT.